This T cell receptor beta chain comes out of a study of T cell repertoires in cytomegalovirus infection. On the study more broadly: An indication of both CMV infection and matching HLA type came from public TCR beta signatures. Study-wide points: CMV carriers having the relevant HLA were flagged by cumulative public TCR beta family frequency. The response measured ex vivo was dominated by TCR beta clonotypes (HLA-C-restricted and CMV-specific).

V was pared by 5 bases and J by 1 base, with 6 bases of the junction left unmatched. Germline V lookup: CDR1 SEHNR, CDR2 FQNEAQ (reference sequence). This CDR3 is 17 amino acids long. Many counts were recorded for this clonotype. Its specificity is unknown. TCRdb fed the reads into MiXCR, producing one record per CDR3 protein. The table records about 310,000 distinct CDR3 sequences, under 20% of them present only once. Sequenced input: PBMCs. J is TRBJ2-3 and V is TRBV7-9; 13 positions agree with TRBD2. This sequence was found in a human donor in good health (CMV status not recorded). Some clones in this sample may be carry-over from other donors' samples. CDR3 in DNA: TGTGCCAGCAGCCGACTTACTAGCGGGGGGGGCACAGATACGCAGTATTTT. It yields the protein CASSRLTSGGGTDTQYF.